One sample yielded the 6 T cell receptor beta chains listed below, sequenced in a study of blood T cell repertoires in COVID-19. Method: immunoSEQ multiplex PCR; TCRdb's copy keeps in-frame clones and lacks some. The data show about 150,000 clones, 80% seen once. The specimen was peripheral blood. These receptors all stem from a man aged 55 to 70 with acute or convalescent COVID-19.

The V and J genes are TRBV13 and TRBJ2-7, with D possibly TRBD1 on 6 matching bases. V gave up 5 bases and J gave up 7 bases, with 18 bases separating them. Germline V gene sequence: CDR1 PRHDT, CDR2 FYEKMQ (reference sequence). This CDR3 comprises 14 residues. DNA of the CDR3: TGTGCCAGCAGCACCGCCTCACAGGGAAGGGAGCAGTACTTC. Encoded protein: CASSTASQGREQYF. Variable domain in full (rest from reference TRBV13 and TRBJ2-7): AAGVIQSPRHLIKEKRETATLKCYPIPRHDTVYWYQQGPGQDPQFLISFYEKMQSDKGSIPDRFSAQQFSDYHSELNMSSLELGDSALYFCASSTASQGREQYFGPGTRLTVT.

The chain combines TRBV7-9 with TRBJ2-4; D is possibly TRBD2 (5 bases). The CDR3 contains 15 residues. Between the trimmed V and J ends, which lost 5 bases and 2 bases, there was a span of 13 bases. In germline, CDR1 is SEHNR, CDR2 FQNEAQ (reference sequence). DNA for the CDR3: TGTGCCAGCAGCCCCCAAACTAGTTCCAAAAACATTCAGTACTTC. Translating it yields CASSPQTSSKNIQYF. The complete variable domain, with remaining parts taken from reference TRBV7-9 and TRBJ2-4, reads DTGVSQNPRHKITKRGQNVTFRCDPISEHNRLYWYRQTLGQGPEFLTYFQNEAQLEKSRLLSDRFSAERPKGSFSTLEIQRTEQGDSAMYLCASSPQTSSKNIQYFGAGTRLSVL.

V gene TRBV6-6 combines with J gene TRBJ1-1, with a possible D match to TRBD1 (5 bases). The germline V and J ends were trimmed by 2 bases and 4 bases, with 8 bases remaining between them. The germline V gene has CDR1 MNHNY and CDR2 SVGAGI (reference sequence). The CDR3 spans 13 residues. The chain's CDR3 is CASSYRQGTEAFF. The CDR3 region has the DNA TGTGCCAGCAGTTACCGGCAGGGCACTGAAGCTTTCTTT.

The rearrangement uses TRBV10-2 and TRBJ2-2, with 13 bases matching TRBD2. V dropped 9 bases and J dropped 7; count of bases not matched to a gene: 8. This CDR3 contains 15 residues. Germline CDR1 and CDR2: WSHSY and SAAADI. The CDR3 here is CASQRTSGSGGELFF. The CDR3 DNA follows: TGCGCCAGTCAAAGGACTAGCGGGAGTGGCGGGGAGCTGTTTTTT.

The chain recombines TRBV6-6 with TRBJ2-5, with TRBD2 as a possible D gene (6 bases). The germline CDR1 and CDR2 sequences are MNHNY and SVGAGI (reference sequence). This CDR3 spans 15 amino acids. The V gene lost 0 bases and the J gene lost 13 bases, with 21 bases spanning the gap. CDR3 in amino acids: CASSYSSREVRRGYF. DNA for the CDR3: TGTGCCAGCAGTTACTCGTCCAGGGAGGTCCGTCGGGGGTACTTC.

The chain employs TRBV7-9 and TRBJ1-2; D may be TRBD1 (6 bases). V was shortened by 2 bases and J by 8 bases, with 15 bases between the two germline ends. Germline CDR1 SEHNR, CDR2 FQNEAQ (reference sequence). CDR3 size: 14 residues. The CDR3 region is CASSLRGALAGYTF. For the CDR3, the DNA is TGTGCCAGCAGCTTACGGGGGGCTCTGGCGGGCTACACCTTC. The variable domain in full, with the rest retrieved from reference TRBV7-9 and TRBJ1-2, is DTGVSQNPRHKITKRGQNVTFRCDPISEHNRLYWYRQTLGQGPEFLTYFQNEAQLEKSRLLSDRFSAERPKGSFSTLEIQRTEQGDSAMYLCASSLRGALAGYTFGSGTRLTVV.